Sequencing of this TCR beta chain was carried out in a study of CD8+CD57+ T cells in acquired aplastic anemia. Study summary: An average of 3.2 ug of DNA was obtained from sorted CD4+ and CD8+ cells.

It was patients with CD8+CD57+ cell expansion by flow cytometry who were chosen for sequencing. Patients were therapy-naive when their blood was sampled. Profiles of TCR beta VDJ and CDR3 were generated from a genomic DNA template. TCRdb processed the reads anew with MiXCR; each CDR3 protein has one entry. The sample lists approximately 260,000 distinct CDR3 sequences; approximately 86% were seen once. CDR1 is SGHAT and CDR2 is FQDESV in the germline V gene (reference sequence). Trimming left V 5 bases short and J 2 bases short, with 17 bases between. The CDR3 has 16 amino acids. Material for sequencing was sorted CD4+, CD8+, or CD8+CD57+ T cells (not recorded which) from PBMCs. This receptor was obtained from a human donor with aplastic anemia. The chain is built from TRBV11-1 and TRBJ2-3; no reliable D call. The CDR3 DNA reads TGTGCCAGCAGCCTTGATACAGAGAATCACACAGATACGCAGTATTTT. Translation: CASSLDTENHTDTQYF. Variable domain in full (rest from reference TRBV11-1 and TRBJ2-3): EAEVAQSPRYKITEKSQAVAFWCDPISGHATLYWYRQILGQGPELLVQFQDESVVDDSQLPKDRFSAERLKGVDSTLKIQPAELGDSAMYLCASSLDTENHTDTQYFGPGTRLTVL.